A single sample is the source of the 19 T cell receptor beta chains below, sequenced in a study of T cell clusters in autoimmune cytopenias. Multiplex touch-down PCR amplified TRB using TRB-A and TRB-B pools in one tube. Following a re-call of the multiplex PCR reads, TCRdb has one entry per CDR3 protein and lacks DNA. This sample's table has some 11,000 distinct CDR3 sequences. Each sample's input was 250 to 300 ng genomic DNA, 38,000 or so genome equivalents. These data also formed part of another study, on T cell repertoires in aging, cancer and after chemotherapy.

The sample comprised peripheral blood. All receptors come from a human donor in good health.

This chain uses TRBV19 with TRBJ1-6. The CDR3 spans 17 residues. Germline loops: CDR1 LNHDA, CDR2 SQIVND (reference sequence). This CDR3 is CASSIIADPSYNSPLHF.

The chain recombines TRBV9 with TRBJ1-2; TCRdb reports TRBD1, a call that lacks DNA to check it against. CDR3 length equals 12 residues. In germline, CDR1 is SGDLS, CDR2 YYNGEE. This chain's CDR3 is CASSVSRGGYTF.

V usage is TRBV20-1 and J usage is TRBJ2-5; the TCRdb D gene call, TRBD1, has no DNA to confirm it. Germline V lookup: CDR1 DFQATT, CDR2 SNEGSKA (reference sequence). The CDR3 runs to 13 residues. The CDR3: CSVRPLSQETQYF.

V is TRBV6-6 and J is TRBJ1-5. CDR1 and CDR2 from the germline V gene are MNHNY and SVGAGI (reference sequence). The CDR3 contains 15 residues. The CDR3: CASSYVSVSNQPQHF.

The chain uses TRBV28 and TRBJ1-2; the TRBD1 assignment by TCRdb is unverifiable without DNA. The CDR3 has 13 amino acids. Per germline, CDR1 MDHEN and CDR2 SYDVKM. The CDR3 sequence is CASSWTTGYGYTF.

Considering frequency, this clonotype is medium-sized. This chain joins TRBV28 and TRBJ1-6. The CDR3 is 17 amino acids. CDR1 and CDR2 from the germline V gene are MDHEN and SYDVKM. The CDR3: CASSSHKWGMVVSPLHF.

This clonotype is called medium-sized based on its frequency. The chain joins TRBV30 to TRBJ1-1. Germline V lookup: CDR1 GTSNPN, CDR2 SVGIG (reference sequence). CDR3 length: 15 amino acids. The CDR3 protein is CAWRRAGVMNTEAFF.

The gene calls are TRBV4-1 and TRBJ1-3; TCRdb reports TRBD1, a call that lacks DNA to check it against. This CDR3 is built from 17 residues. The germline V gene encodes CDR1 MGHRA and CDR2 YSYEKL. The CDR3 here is CASSQGPQGSAGNTIYF.

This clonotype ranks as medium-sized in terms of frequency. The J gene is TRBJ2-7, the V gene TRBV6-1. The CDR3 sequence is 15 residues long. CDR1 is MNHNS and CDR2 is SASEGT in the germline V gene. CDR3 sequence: CASSEEGKGPYEQYF.

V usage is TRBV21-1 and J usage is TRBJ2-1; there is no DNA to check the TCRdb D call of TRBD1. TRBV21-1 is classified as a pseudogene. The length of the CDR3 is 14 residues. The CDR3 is CASSGPGQGDEQFF.

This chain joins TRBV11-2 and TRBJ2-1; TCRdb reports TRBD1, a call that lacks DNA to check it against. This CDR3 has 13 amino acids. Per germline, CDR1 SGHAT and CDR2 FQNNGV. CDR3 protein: CASSGYRGRQEFF. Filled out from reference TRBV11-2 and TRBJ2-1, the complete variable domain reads EAGVAQSPRYKIIEKRQSVAFWCNPISGHATLYWYQQILGQGPKLLIQFQNNGVVDDSQLPKDRFSAERLKGVDSTLKIQPAKLEDSAVYLCASSGYRGRQEFFGPGTRLTVL.

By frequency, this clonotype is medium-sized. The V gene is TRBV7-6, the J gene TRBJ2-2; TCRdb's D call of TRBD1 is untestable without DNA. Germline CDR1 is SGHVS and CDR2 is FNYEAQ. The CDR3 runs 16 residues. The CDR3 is CASSKPGQNRVRELFF. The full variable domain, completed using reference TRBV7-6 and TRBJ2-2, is GAGVSQSPRYKVTKRGQDVALRCDPISGHVSLYWYRQALGQGPEFLTYFNYEAQQDKSGLPNDRFSAERPEGSISTLTIQRTEQRDSAMYRCASSKPGQNRVRELFFGEGSRLTVL.

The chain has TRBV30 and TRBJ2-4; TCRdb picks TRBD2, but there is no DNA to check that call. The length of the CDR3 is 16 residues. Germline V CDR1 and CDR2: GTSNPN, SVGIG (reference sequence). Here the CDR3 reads CAHGGGVELAKNIQYF.

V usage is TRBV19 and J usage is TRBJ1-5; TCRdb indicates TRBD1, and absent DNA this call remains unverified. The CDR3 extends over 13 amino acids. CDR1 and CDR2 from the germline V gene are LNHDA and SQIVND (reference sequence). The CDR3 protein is CASCGHPNQPQHF.

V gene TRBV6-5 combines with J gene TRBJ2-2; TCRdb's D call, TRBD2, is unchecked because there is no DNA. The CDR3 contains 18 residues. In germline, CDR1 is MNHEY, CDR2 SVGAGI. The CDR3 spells CASSYSILAGGLDGELFF.

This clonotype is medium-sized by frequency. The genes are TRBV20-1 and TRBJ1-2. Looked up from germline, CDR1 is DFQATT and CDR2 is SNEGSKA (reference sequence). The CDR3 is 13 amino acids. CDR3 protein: CSASVTRGYGYTF.

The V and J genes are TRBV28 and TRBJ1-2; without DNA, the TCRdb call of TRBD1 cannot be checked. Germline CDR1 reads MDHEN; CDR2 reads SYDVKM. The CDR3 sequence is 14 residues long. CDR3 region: CASRQQGSVYGYTF.

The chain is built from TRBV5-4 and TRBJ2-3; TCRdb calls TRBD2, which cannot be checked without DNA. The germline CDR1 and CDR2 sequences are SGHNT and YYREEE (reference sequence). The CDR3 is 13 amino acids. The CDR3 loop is CAVPGGRTDTQYF.

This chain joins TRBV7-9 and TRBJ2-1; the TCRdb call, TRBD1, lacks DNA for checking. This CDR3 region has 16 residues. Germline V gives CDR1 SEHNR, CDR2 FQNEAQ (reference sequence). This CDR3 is CASSLEDRRADNEQFF. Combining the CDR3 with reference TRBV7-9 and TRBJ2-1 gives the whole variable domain DTGVSQNPRHKITKRGQNVTFRCDPISEHNRLYWYRQTLGQGPEFLTYFQNEAQLEKSRLLSDRFSAERPKGSFSTLEIQRTEQGDSAMYLCASSLEDRRADNEQFFGPGTRLTVL.